This TCR beta chain appears in the sequencing data of a study of T cell responses to AZD1222 COVID-19 vaccine. The table came from immunoSEQ multiplex PCR; TCRdb's copy has only in-frame clones and leaves some out. The sample consists of some 50,000 clones, 70% to 85% of them appearing once. CDR3 length: 14 residues. The germline CDR1 and CDR2 sequences are SNHLY and FYNNEI. V was pared by 5 bases and J by 7 bases, with 5 bases of the junction left unmatched. This specimen was peripheral blood, taken on day 0 of AZD1222 vaccination. This chain links TRBV2 with TRBJ1-4, with TRBD1 matching over 9 bases. The clonotype was recovered from an adult in good health. The CDR3, as DNA: TGTGCCAGCAGTCCGGACAGGGGTGGTGAAAAACTGTTTTTT. This gives the protein CASSPDRGGEKLFF. The entire variable domain, with the rest obtained from reference TRBV2 and TRBJ1-4, is as follows: EPEVTQTPSHQVTQMGQEVILRCVPISNHLYFYWYRQILGQKVEFLVSFYNNEISEKSEIFDDQFSVERPDGSNFTLKIRSTKLEDSAMYFCASSPDRGGEKLFFGSGTQLSVL.